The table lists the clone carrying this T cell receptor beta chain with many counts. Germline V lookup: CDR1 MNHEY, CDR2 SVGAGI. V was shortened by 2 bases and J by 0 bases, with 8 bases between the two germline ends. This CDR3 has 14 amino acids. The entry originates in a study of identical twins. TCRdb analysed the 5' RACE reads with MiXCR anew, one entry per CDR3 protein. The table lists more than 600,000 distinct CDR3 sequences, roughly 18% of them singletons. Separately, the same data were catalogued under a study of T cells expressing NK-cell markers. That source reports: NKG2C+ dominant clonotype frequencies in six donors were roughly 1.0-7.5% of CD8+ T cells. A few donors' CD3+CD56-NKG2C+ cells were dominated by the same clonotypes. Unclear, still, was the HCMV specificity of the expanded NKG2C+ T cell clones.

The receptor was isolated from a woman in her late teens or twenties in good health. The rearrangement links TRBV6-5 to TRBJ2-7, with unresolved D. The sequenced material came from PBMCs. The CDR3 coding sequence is TGTGCCAGCAGTTACGGGCAGAGCTCCTACGAGCAGTACTTC. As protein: CASSYGQSSYEQYF.